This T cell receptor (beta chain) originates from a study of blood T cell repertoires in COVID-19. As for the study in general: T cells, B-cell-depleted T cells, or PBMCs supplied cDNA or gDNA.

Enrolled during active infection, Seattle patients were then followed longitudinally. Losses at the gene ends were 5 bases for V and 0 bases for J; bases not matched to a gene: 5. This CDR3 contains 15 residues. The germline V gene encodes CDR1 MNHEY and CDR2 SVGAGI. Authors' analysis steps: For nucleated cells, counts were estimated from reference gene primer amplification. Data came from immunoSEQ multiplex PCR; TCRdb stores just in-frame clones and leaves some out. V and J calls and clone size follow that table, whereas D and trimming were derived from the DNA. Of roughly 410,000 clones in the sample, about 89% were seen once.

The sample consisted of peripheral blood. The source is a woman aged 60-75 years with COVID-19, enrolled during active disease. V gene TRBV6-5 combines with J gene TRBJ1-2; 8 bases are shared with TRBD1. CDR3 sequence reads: CASSRQGLTNYGYTF. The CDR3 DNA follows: TGTGCCAGCAGTAGACAGGGGCTAACTAACTATGGCTACACCTTC.